One T cell receptor (beta chain) is described in this entry. The trim removed 7 bases at V and 1 base at J, leaving 4 bases unmatched. Germline CDR1 and CDR2: MNHEY and SMNVEV (reference sequence). The CDR3 is 14 amino acids. This record comes from a study of blood T cell repertoires in COVID-19. Study details: The United States, Italy and Spain supplied acute and convalescent COVID-19 samples. PBMCs, B-cell-depleted T cells, or T cells were the source of the cDNA or gDNA that made up the material.

Per the original methods: Amplifying reference gene primers gave estimates of nucleated cell counts. Here immunoSEQ multiplex PCR was the method, and the copy in TCRdb shows in-frame clones only, minus some. From that table come the V and J calls and clone size; the DNA was used to work out D and trimming. The sample contains 280,000 or so clones, approximately 86% of which appear only once. The receptor comes from a woman aged 25-40 years who had recovered from COVID-19. J is TRBJ1-5 and V is TRBV27; TRBD1 matches at 7 bases. Sequenced material: peripheral blood. Written as DNA, the CDR3 is TGTGCCAGCAATATCAGGGGGAGCAATCAGCCCCAGCATTTT. It translates to CASNIRGSNQPQHF.